The 9 T cell receptor beta chains presented below share a single source sample, sequenced in a study of T-cell memory formation after mild COVID-19. A single record per CDR3 protein comes from TCRdb applying MiXCR to the 5' RACE reads. Found here are approximately 570,000 distinct CDR3 sequences, under 20% of them singletons; the top ten hold about 12%. The sample was PBMCs or a T cell subset sorted from them (not recorded which). These receptors were obtained from an adult woman who had mild COVID-19 (a few samples of this study predate the infection). Cell type and time point are not known.

This clonotype was recorded a few times. The chain joins TRBV4-3 to TRBJ2-7; 8 bases map to TRBD2. The CDR3 consists of 16 residues. The ends lost 0 bases at V and 4 bases at J; junction bases unmatched: 8. Germline V gives CDR1 LGHNA, CDR2 YSLEER. CDR3 region: CASSQDLTSGIYEQYF. Here the CDR3 DNA reads TGCGCCAGCAGCCAAGATCTTACTAGCGGAATTTACGAGCAGTACTTC.

There are many counts of this clonotype. This sequence joins TRBV7-2 and TRBJ2-7; the D call may be TRBD1 or TRBD2 (5 bases each). This CDR3 contains 14 residues. Germline lookup yields CDR1 SGHTA and CDR2 FQGNSA. V was shortened by 5 bases and J by 2 bases, with 13 bases between the two germline ends. The CDR3 nucleotides read TGTGCCAGCAGCCCCCGGGACGGAACCTACGAGCAGTACTTC. Amino acid sequence: CASSPRDGTYEQYF.

This clonotype came up many times. This rearrangement joins TRBV20-1 to TRBJ2-7; TRBD1 aligns across 8 bases. There are 16 residues in the CDR3. Per the germline V gene, CDR1 is DFQATT and CDR2 is SNEGSKA (reference sequence). V dropped 6 bases and J dropped 5; count of bases not matched to a gene: 18. The CDR3 nucleotides are TGCAGTGCCGATAGAATAGGGACAGGTTTAATCCACGAGCAGTACTTC. This gives the protein CSADRIGTGLIHEQYF.

The chain recombines TRBV12-3 or TRBV12-4 with TRBJ1-1; D ambiguous. Trimming removed 3 bases from V and 6 bases from J, with 11 bases in between. The CDR3 sequence is 13 residues long. The CDR3 reads CASSFWAVPEAFF. CDR3 DNA sequence: TGTGCCAGCAGTTTTTGGGCAGTTCCTGAAGCTTTCTTT.

The chain is built from TRBV25-1 and TRBJ1-1; D may be TRBD1 (6 bases). Trimming cost V 4 bases and J 3 bases, with 12 bases left between them. Germline-derived CDR1 and CDR2 are MGHDK and SYGVNS. CDR3 length: 14 residues. CDR3 sequence (DNA): TGTGCCAGCAGTGGGGGAACAGGGCACACTGAAGCTTTCTTT. As protein: CASSGGTGHTEAFF.

The V call is TRBV7-8, the J call TRBJ2-6; 7 bases agree with TRBD1. CDR1 is SGHVS, CDR2 FQNEAQ, per germline. The CDR3 consists of 18 residues. V lost 6 bases and J lost 0; bases outside the gene matches: 11. The CDR3 coding sequence is TGTGCCAGCAGGACAGGGTCCCCTTTCTTCTCTGGGGCCAACGTCCTGACTTTC. Protein sequence: CASRTGSPFFSGANVLTF.

The chain employs TRBV7-8 and TRBJ2-1; 8 positions agree with TRBD2. Germline V lookup: CDR1 SGHVS, CDR2 FQNEAQ. This CDR3 contains 13 residues. V shed 5 bases and J 10 bases; nucleotides not matched to a gene: 7. The CDR3 DNA reads as TGTGCCAGCAGCCCCGCGGGGGGATGGGAGCAGTTCTTC. Translating it yields CASSPAGGWEQFF.

In this sample, this clonotype turned up a few times. The CDR3 region is CASSDTEADEQFF. The CDR3 DNA reads TGTGCCAGCAGTGACACTGAGGCAGATGAGCAGTTCTTC. This chain links TRBV6-4 with TRBJ2-1, with D hard to call. Between the trimmed V and J ends, which lost 2 bases and 8 bases, there was a span of 10 bases. Germline V lookup: CDR1 MRHNA, CDR2 SNTAGT. This CDR3 spans 13 amino acids.

The CDR3 region has the DNA TGCAGTGGGCAGGGATCGAAAAATTCACCCCTCCACTTT. Amino acid sequence: CSGQGSKNSPLHF. V usage is TRBV20-1 and J usage is TRBJ1-6; D perhaps matches TRBD1 (5 bases). CDR1 is DFQATT and CDR2 is SNEGSKA in the germline V gene (reference sequence). The CDR3 totals 13 residues. V gave up 7 bases and J gave up 7 bases, with 14 bases separating them.